A selection of T cell receptor beta chains follows, all from one sample in a study of T cells after yellow fever vaccination. TCRdb re-called the 5' RACE reads with MiXCR, one entry per CDR3 protein. There are some 300,000 distinct CDR3 sequences in the sample; approximately 3.9% occur only once, and about 25% lies in the top ten. Source: PBMCs, taken on the day of the yellow fever booster vaccination. Receptors originate from a man younger than 30 who received the YFV17D yellow fever vaccine. The CDR3 runs from the conserved cysteine through the conserved F or W. The D gene is left open where the match is weak. Only some rows state a clone size, as once, few, many or a class for expanded clones.

v_gene: TRBV5-1
abundance: many
j_gene: TRBJ2-7
d_gene: TRBD1
CDR3aa: CASSLGADRSNYEQYF
CDR3nt: TGCGCCAGCAGCTTGGGGGCGGACAGGTCGAACTACGAGCAGTACTTC

v_gene: TRBV18
abundance: few
j_gene: TRBJ1-6
d_gene: NA
CDR3aa: CASSPSESSPLHF
CDR3nt: TGTGCCAGCTCACCATCGGAGAGTTCACCCCTCCACTTT

v_gene: TRBV25-1
abundance: NA
j_gene: TRBJ1-2
d_gene: NA
CDR3aa: CASSPRWENYGYTF
CDR3nt: TGTGCCAGCAGTCCTAGATGGGAAAACTATGGCTACACCTTC

v_gene: TRBV7-9
abundance: few
j_gene: TRBJ1-2
d_gene: NA
CDR3aa: CASSPSWARPDGYTF
CDR3nt: TGTGCCAGCAGCCCCTCCTGGGCCCGCCCAGATGGCTACACCTTC

v_gene: TRBV20-1
abundance: NA
j_gene: TRBJ1-6
d_gene: NA
CDR3aa: CSAYHPQNSPLHF
CDR3nt: TGCAGTGCCTACCACCCGCAGAATTCACCCCTCCACTTT

v_gene: TRBV6-5
abundance: NA
j_gene: TRBJ1-6
d_gene: NA
CDR3aa: CASSYSGGYNSPLHF
CDR3nt: TGTGCCAGCAGTTACTCTGGGGGCTACAATTCACCCCTCCACTTT

v_gene: TRBV5-4
abundance: many
j_gene: TRBJ2-5
d_gene: NA
CDR3aa: CASSFGSGNQETQYF
CDR3nt: TGTGCCAGCAGCTTTGGGAGCGGAAACCAAGAGACCCAGTACTTC

v_gene: TRBV6-5
abundance: many
j_gene: TRBJ2-5
d_gene: TRBD1
CDR3aa: CASSTPYRGGETQYF
CDR3nt: TGTGCCAGCAGTACGCCCTACAGGGGTGGGGAGACCCAGTACTTC

v_gene: TRBV5-1
abundance: NA
j_gene: TRBJ1-2
d_gene: TRBD1
CDR3aa: CASSTGQTVPNYGYTF
CDR3nt: TGCGCCAGCAGCACGGGACAGACCGTACCTAACTATGGCTACACCTTC

v_gene: TRBV19
abundance: few
j_gene: TRBJ2-2
d_gene: NA
CDR3aa: CASSIDIQGTGELFF
CDR3nt: TGTGCCAGTAGTATAGATATCCAGGGCACCGGGGAGCTGTTTTTT

v_gene: TRBV7-2
abundance: few
j_gene: TRBJ2-1
d_gene: NA
CDR3aa: CASSWEVGEQFF
CDR3nt: TGTGCCAGCAGCTGGGAGGTGGGTGAGCAGTTCTTC

v_gene: TRBV15
abundance: NA
j_gene: TRBJ2-5
d_gene: NA
CDR3aa: CATSRDYEGTETQYF
CDR3nt: TGTGCCACCAGCAGAGATTACGAGGGGACGGAGACCCAGTACTTC

v_gene: TRBV11-1
abundance: many
j_gene: TRBJ2-1
d_gene: NA
CDR3aa: CASGGALSYEQFF
CDR3nt: TGTGCCAGCGGGGGAGCCCTGAGCTATGAGCAGTTCTTC

v_gene: TRBV4-1
abundance: NA
j_gene: TRBJ1-1
d_gene: NA
CDR3aa: CASSQDAGGGNTEAFF
CDR3nt: TGCGCCAGCAGCCAAGATGCTGGAGGGGGGAACACTGAAGCTTTCTTT

v_gene: TRBV7-9
abundance: many
j_gene: TRBJ2-1
d_gene: NA
CDR3aa: CASSFGQAGTNEQFF
CDR3nt: TGTGCCAGCAGCTTCGGGCAGGCGGGGACTAATGAGCAGTTCTTC

v_gene: TRBV5-1
abundance: few
j_gene: TRBJ1-1
d_gene: NA
CDR3aa: CASSSSQSIRNTEAFF
CDR3nt: TGCGCCAGCAGCTCATCACAGTCGATCCGGAACACTGAAGCTTTCTTT

v_gene: TRBV5-1
abundance: NA
j_gene: TRBJ2-6
d_gene: TRBD1
CDR3aa: CASRRTGASGANVLTF
CDR3nt: TGCGCCAGCAGGCGGACAGGGGCCTCTGGGGCCAACGTCCTGACTTTC

v_gene: TRBV5-5
abundance: NA
j_gene: TRBJ1-4
d_gene: NA
CDR3aa: CASSKNPGTPNEKLFF
CDR3nt: TGTGCCAGCAGCAAAAACCCCGGGACACCGAATGAAAAACTGTTTTTT

v_gene: TRBV11-2
abundance: NA
j_gene: TRBJ2-1
d_gene: NA
CDR3aa: CASSLPGRPSFF
CDR3nt: TGTGCCAGCAGCCTACCGGGGCGGCCTTCGTTCTTC

v_gene: TRBV7-8
abundance: few
j_gene: TRBJ2-1
d_gene: NA
CDR3aa: CASSLARGGGPYNEQFF
CDR3nt: TGTGCCAGCAGCTTAGCGCGAGGGGGGGGGCCTTACAATGAGCAGTTCTTC

v_gene: TRBV29-1
abundance: many
j_gene: TRBJ1-1
d_gene: NA
CDR3aa: CSVCGHMNTEAFF
CDR3nt: TGCAGCGTTTGCGGACATATGAACACTGAAGCTTTCTTT

v_gene: TRBV10-1
abundance: many
j_gene: TRBJ1-5
d_gene: NA
CDR3aa: CASRVQGYSNQPQHF
CDR3nt: TGCGCCAGCAGGGTACAGGGTTATAGCAATCAGCCCCAGCATTTT

v_gene: TRBV4-1
abundance: NA
j_gene: TRBJ2-2
d_gene: NA
CDR3aa: CASSQDLGELFF
CDR3nt: TGCGCCAGCAGCCAAGATCTCGGGGAGCTGTTTTTT

v_gene: TRBV4-3
abundance: many
j_gene: TRBJ2-1
d_gene: NA
CDR3aa: CASSPEGDHYGNEQFF
CDR3nt: TGCGCCAGCAGCCCAGAAGGGGACCACTACGGCAATGAGCAGTTCTTC

v_gene: TRBV27
abundance: NA
j_gene: TRBJ2-2
d_gene: NA
CDR3aa: CASRTPSSTGELFF
CDR3nt: TGTGCCAGCAGGACTCCATCTAGCACCGGGGAGCTGTTTTTT

v_gene: TRBV4-2
abundance: few
j_gene: TRBJ2-5
d_gene: NA
CDR3aa: CASSQPTVEETQYF
CDR3nt: TGTGCCAGCAGCCAACCGACTGTAGAAGAGACCCAGTACTTC

v_gene: TRBV20-1
abundance: many
j_gene: TRBJ2-5
d_gene: NA
CDR3aa: CSARERRDGFGTQYF
CDR3nt: TGCAGTGCTAGAGAAAGGCGGGATGGATTTGGGACCCAGTACTTC

v_gene: TRBV9
abundance: NA
j_gene: TRBJ1-2
d_gene: NA
CDR3aa: CASSFSRTANGYTF
CDR3nt: TGTGCCAGCAGCTTCTCCCGGACAGCAAATGGCTACACCTTC

v_gene: TRBV14
abundance: NA
j_gene: TRBJ1-4
d_gene: NA
CDR3aa: CASSQAVTRYEKLFF
CDR3nt: TGTGCCAGCAGCCAAGCGGTTACCCGGTATGAAAAACTGTTTTTT

v_gene: TRBV27
abundance: many
j_gene: TRBJ2-1
d_gene: NA
CDR3aa: CASLAPNNEQFF
CDR3nt: TGTGCCAGCCTGGCGCCCAACAATGAGCAGTTCTTC

v_gene: TRBV7-2
abundance: NA
j_gene: TRBJ2-1
d_gene: NA
CDR3aa: CASSEGFYNEQFF
CDR3nt: TGTGCCAGCAGCGAGGGGTTCTACAATGAGCAGTTCTTC

v_gene: TRBV5-5
abundance: NA
j_gene: TRBJ1-6
d_gene: NA
CDR3aa: CASSVQGEENNSPLHF
CDR3nt: TGTGCCAGCAGCGTACAGGGAGAGGAAAATAATTCACCCCTCCACTTT

v_gene: TRBV5-1
abundance: many
j_gene: TRBJ1-3
d_gene: NA
CDR3aa: CASSLGQDNTIYF
CDR3nt: TGCGCCAGCAGCTTGGGTCAGGATAACACCATATATTTT

v_gene: TRBV30
abundance: many
j_gene: TRBJ2-5
d_gene: NA
CDR3aa: CAWRAAAQETQYF
CDR3nt: TGTGCCTGGAGAGCGGCAGCCCAAGAGACCCAGTACTTC

v_gene: TRBV5-1
abundance: many
j_gene: TRBJ2-3
d_gene: NA
CDR3aa: CASSPDPTDTQYF
CDR3nt: TGCGCCAGCAGCCCCGACCCCACTGATACGCAGTATTTT

v_gene: TRBV2
abundance: many
j_gene: TRBJ2-5
d_gene: NA
CDR3aa: CASGPGTEKETQYF
CDR3nt: TGTGCCAGCGGACCCGGGACGGAGAAAGAGACCCAGTACTTC

v_gene: TRBV5-1
abundance: many
j_gene: TRBJ2-5
d_gene: NA
CDR3aa: CASSPDRRETQYF
CDR3nt: TGCGCCAGCAGTCCCGACAGGCGAGAGACCCAGTACTTC

v_gene: TRBV7-8
abundance: many
j_gene: TRBJ2-1
d_gene: NA
CDR3aa: CASSLAGAVGNNEQFF
CDR3nt: TGTGCCAGCAGCTTAGCAGGCGCGGTTGGGAACAATGAGCAGTTCTTC

v_gene: TRBV20-1
abundance: few
j_gene: TRBJ1-6
d_gene: NA
CDR3aa: CSAARQALLRSNSPLHF
CDR3nt: TGCAGTGCCGCGAGACAGGCCCTACTCAGGTCCAATTCACCCCTCCACTTT

v_gene: TRBV7-2
abundance: few
j_gene: TRBJ1-3
d_gene: NA
CDR3aa: CASSLAKSGNTIYF
CDR3nt: TGTGCCAGCAGCTTGGCCAAGTCTGGAAACACCATATATTTT

v_gene: TRBV7-6
abundance: many
j_gene: TRBJ2-5
d_gene: TRBD2
CDR3aa: CASSLEFPGLAGGQETQYF
CDR3nt: TGTGCCAGCAGCTTAGAGTTTCCGGGACTAGCGGGGGGTCAAGAGACCCAGTACTTC

v_gene: TRBV6-6
abundance: many
j_gene: TRBJ2-7
d_gene: NA
CDR3aa: CASSATDFHEQYF
CDR3nt: TGTGCCAGCAGTGCGACAGATTTCCACGAGCAGTACTTC

v_gene: TRBV6-5
abundance: many
j_gene: TRBJ2-4
d_gene: NA
CDR3aa: CASSYGAGSAKNIQYF
CDR3nt: TGTGCCAGCAGTTACGGGGCGGGGTCGGCCAAAAACATTCAGTACTTC

v_gene: TRBV7-2
abundance: few
j_gene: TRBJ2-5
d_gene: TRBD2
CDR3aa: CASSPPAGGYQETQYF
CDR3nt: TGTGCCAGCAGCCCCCCGGCGGGGGGGTACCAAGAGACCCAGTACTTC

v_gene: TRBV5-1
abundance: few
j_gene: TRBJ2-5
d_gene: NA
CDR3aa: CASSLTSAPGTKTQYF
CDR3nt: TGCGCCAGCAGCTTGACCTCCGCGCCTGGGACGAAGACCCAGTACTTC

v_gene: TRBV11-3
abundance: NA
j_gene: TRBJ2-2
d_gene: NA
CDR3aa: CASSFEATGVLFF
CDR3nt: TGTGCCAGCAGCTTTGAGGCAACCGGGGTGCTGTTTTTT

v_gene: TRBV20-1
abundance: many
j_gene: TRBJ2-1
d_gene: NA
CDR3aa: CSASTSADEQFF
CDR3nt: TGCAGTGCTTCGACCTCAGCCGATGAGCAGTTCTTC

v_gene: TRBV7-2
abundance: many
j_gene: TRBJ1-4
d_gene: TRBD1
CDR3aa: CASSARQGEEEKLFF
CDR3nt: TGTGCCAGCAGCGCCCGACAGGGGGAGGAGGAAAAACTGTTTTTT

v_gene: TRBV7-3
abundance: many
j_gene: TRBJ2-1
d_gene: NA
CDR3aa: CASSLTGTGPSYNEQFF
CDR3nt: TGTGCCAGCAGCTTAACGGGTACAGGGCCTTCCTACAATGAGCAGTTCTTC

v_gene: TRBV29-1
abundance: many
j_gene: TRBJ2-2
d_gene: TRBD1
CDR3aa: CSVGTGGAGELFF
CDR3nt: TGCAGCGTAGGGACAGGGGGAGCCGGGGAGCTGTTTTTT

v_gene: TRBV4-1
abundance: many
j_gene: TRBJ2-2
d_gene: NA
CDR3aa: CASSQLWGGELFF
CDR3nt: TGCGCCAGCAGCCAACTATGGGGTGGGGAGCTGTTTTTT

v_gene: TRBV29-1
abundance: NA
j_gene: TRBJ1-2
d_gene: TRBD1
CDR3aa: CSAQGGLNYGYTF
CDR3nt: TGCAGCGCTCAGGGGGGACTTAACTATGGCTACACCTTC

v_gene: TRBV27
abundance: NA
j_gene: TRBJ1-2
d_gene: NA
CDR3aa: CASSMSGVAYGYTF
CDR3nt: TGTGCCAGCAGTATGTCCGGAGTAGCCTATGGCTACACCTTC

v_gene: TRBV20-1
abundance: NA
j_gene: TRBJ1-4
d_gene: NA
CDR3aa: CSARVTGAGEKLFF
CDR3nt: TGCAGTGCTAGAGTGACCGGGGCGGGAGAAAAACTGTTTTTT

v_gene: TRBV6-1
abundance: NA
j_gene: TRBJ1-1
d_gene: TRBD1
CDR3aa: CASSLTGESGTEAFF
CDR3nt: TGTGCCAGCAGCCTGACAGGGGAATCCGGCACTGAAGCTTTCTTT

v_gene: TRBV5-6
abundance: NA
j_gene: TRBJ1-2
d_gene: NA
CDR3aa: CASSPAGLRGSWDYTF
CDR3nt: TGTGCCAGCAGCCCCGCGGGTCTCCGCGGGTCCTGGGACTACACCTTC